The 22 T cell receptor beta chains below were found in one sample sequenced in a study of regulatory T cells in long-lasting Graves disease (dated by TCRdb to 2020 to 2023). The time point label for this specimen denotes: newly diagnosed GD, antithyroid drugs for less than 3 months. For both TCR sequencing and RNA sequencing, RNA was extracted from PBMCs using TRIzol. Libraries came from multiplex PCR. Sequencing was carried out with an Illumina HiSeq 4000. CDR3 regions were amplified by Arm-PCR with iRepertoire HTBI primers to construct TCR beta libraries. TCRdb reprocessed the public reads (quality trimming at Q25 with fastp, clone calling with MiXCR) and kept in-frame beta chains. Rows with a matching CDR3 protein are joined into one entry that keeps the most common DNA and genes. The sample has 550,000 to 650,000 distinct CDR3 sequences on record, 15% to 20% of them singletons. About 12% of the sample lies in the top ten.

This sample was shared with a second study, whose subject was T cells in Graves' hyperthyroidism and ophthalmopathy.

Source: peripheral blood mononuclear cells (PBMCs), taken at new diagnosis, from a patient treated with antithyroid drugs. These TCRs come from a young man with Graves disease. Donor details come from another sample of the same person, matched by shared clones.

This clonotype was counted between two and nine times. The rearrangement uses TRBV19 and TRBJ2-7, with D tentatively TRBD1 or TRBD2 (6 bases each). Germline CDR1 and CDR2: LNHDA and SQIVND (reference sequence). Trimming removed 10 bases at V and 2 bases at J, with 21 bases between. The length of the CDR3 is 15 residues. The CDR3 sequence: CATSYEGGSPYEQYF. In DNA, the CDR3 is TGTGCCACCTCGTACGAGGGGGGCTCCCCCTACGAGCAGTACTTC.

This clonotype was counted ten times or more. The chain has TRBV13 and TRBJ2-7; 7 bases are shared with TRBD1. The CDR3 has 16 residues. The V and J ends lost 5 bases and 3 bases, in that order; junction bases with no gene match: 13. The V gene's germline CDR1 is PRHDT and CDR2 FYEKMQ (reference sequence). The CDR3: CASSHIRQGRGYEQYF. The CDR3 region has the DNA TGTGCCAGCAGCCATATTCGACAGGGACGGGGCTACGAGCAGTACTTC.

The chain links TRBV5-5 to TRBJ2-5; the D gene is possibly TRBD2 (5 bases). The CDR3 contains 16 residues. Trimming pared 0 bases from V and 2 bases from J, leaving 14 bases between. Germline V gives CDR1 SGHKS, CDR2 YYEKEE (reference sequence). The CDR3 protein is CASSLGAGSTQETQYF. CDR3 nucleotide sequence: TGTGCCAGCAGCTTGGGGGCGGGTTCGACGCAAGAGACCCAGTACTTC.

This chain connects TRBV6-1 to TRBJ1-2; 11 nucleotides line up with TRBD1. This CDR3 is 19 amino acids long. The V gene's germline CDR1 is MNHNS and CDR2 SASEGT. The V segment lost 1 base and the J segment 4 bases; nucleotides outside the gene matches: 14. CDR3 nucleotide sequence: TGTGCCAGCAGTGAAGTAGTCTCGGGACAGGGGGACATCAGCTATGGCTACACCTTC. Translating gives CASSEVVSGQGDISYGYTF.

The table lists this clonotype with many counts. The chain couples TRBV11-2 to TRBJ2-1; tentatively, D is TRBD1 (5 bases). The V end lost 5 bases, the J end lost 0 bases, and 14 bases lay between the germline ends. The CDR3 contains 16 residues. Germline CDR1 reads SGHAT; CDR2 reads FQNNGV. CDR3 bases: TGTGCCAGCAGCCGCGGACAACCCTCCTCCTACAATGAGCAGTTCTTC. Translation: CASSRGQPSSYNEQFF.

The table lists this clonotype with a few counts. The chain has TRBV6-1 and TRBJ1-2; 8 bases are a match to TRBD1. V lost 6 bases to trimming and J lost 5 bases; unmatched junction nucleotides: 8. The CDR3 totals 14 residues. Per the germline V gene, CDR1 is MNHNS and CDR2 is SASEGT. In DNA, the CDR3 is TGTGCCAGCAGGGTGACAGGGGCTGGATATGGCTACACCTTC. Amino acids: CASRVTGAGYGYTF.

Here the CDR3 DNA reads TGCGCCAGCAGCTTGGAGGGGATCTATAATTCACCCCTCCACTTT. Its translation: CASSLEGIYNSPLHF. The chain uses TRBV5-1 and TRBJ1-6; D possibly corresponds to TRBD1 (5 bases). The CDR3 sequence is 15 residues long. V dropped 0 bases and J dropped 3 bases, with 7 bases sitting between them. Germline V gene sequence: CDR1 SGHRS, CDR2 YFSETQ.

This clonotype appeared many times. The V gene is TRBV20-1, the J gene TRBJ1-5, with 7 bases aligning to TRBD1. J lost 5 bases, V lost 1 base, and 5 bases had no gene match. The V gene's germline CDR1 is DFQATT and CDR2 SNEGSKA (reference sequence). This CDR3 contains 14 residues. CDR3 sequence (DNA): TGCAGTGCTAGAGTTTTCGACAGGGATCAGCCCCAGCATTTT. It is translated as CSARVFDRDQPQHF.

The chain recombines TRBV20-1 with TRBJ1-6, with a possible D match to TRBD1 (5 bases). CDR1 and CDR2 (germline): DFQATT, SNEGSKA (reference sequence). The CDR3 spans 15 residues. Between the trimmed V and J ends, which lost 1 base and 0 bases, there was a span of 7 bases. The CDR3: CSARGGSSYNSPLHF. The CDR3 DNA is TGCAGTGCTAGAGGGGGGAGCTCCTATAATTCACCCCTCCACTTT.

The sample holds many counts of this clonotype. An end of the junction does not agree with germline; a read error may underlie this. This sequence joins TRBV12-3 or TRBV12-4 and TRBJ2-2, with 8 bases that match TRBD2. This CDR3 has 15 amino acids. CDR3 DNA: TGTGCCGGCAGCCCGGGGCTAGCGGGCACCGGGGAGCTGTTTTTT. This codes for CAGSPGLAGTGELFF.

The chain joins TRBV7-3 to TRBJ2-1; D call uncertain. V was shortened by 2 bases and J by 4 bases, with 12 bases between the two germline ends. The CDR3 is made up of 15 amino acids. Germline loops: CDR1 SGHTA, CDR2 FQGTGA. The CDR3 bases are TGTGCCAGCAGCTTAGAACATACGCTATACAATGAGCAGTTCTTC. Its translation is CASSLEHTLYNEQFF.

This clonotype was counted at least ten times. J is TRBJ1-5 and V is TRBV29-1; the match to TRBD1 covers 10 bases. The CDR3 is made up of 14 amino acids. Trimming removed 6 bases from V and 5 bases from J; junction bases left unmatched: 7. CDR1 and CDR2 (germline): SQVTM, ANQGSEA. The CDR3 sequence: CSVGGTGVDQPQHF. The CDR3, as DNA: TGCAGCGTCGGTGGGACAGGGGTTGATCAGCCCCAGCATTTT.

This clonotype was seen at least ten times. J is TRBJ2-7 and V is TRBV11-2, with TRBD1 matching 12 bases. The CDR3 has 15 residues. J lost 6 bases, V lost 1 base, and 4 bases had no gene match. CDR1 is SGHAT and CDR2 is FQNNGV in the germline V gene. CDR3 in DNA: TGTGCCAGCAGCTTAGCGGGACAGGGGGCCTCCGAGCAGTACTTC. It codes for CASSLAGQGASEQYF.

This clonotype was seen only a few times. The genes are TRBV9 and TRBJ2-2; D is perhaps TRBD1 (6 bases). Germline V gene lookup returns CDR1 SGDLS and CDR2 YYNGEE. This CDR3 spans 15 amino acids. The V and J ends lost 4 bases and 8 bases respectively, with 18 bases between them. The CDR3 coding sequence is TGTGCCAGCAGCCCAACAACCGGGACACTGGGGGAGCTGTTTTTT. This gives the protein CASSPTTGTLGELFF.

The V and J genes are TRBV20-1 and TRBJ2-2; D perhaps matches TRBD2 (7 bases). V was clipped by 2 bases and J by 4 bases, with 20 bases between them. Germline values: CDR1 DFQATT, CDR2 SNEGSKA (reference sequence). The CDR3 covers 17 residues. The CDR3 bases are TGCAGTGCTAGATTCCCCTCGGGTGGGGGGGCCACCGGGGAGCTGTTTTTT. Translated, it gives CSARFPSGGGATGELFF.

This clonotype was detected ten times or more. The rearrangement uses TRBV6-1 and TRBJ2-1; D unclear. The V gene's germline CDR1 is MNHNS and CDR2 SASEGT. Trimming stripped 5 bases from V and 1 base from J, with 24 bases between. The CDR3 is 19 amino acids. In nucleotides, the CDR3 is TGTGCCAGCAGTCGCTACAGAACCCACCTGAGAACATCCTACAATGAGCAGTTCTTC. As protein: CASSRYRTHLRTSYNEQFF.

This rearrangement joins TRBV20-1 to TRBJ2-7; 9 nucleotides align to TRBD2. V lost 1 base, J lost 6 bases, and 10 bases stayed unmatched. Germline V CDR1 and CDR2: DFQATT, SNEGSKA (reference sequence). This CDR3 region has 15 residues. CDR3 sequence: CSARAAGGPGVEQYF. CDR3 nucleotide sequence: TGCAGTGCTAGAGCAGCGGGAGGACCGGGGGTCGAGCAGTACTTC.

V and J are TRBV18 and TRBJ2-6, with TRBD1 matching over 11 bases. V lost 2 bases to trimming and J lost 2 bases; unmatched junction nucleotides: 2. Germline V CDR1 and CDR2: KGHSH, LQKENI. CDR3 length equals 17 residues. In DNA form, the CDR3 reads TGTGCCAGCTCACCAGGGACAGGGGGAACTGGGGCCAACGTCCTGACTTTC. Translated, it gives CASSPGTGGTGANVLTF.

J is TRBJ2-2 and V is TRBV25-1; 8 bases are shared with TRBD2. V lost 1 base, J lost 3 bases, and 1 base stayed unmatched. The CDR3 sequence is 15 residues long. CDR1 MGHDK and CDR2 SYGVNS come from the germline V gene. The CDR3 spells CASSELLADTGELFF. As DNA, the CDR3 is TGTGCCAGCAGTGAATTACTAGCGGACACCGGGGAGCTGTTTTTT.

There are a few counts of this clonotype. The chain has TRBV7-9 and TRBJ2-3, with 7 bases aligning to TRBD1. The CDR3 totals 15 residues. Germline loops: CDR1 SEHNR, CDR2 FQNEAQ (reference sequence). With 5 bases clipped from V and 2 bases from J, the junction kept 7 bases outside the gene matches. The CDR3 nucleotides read TGTGCCAGCAGCCCTAGGGACAGTTACACAGATACGCAGTATTTT. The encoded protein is CASSPRDSYTDTQYF.

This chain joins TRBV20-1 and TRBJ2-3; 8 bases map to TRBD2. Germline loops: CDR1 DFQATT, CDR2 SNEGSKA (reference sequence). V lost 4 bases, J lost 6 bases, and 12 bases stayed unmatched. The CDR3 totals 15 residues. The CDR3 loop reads CSATKPTGGGDTQYF. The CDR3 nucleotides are TGCAGTGCTACCAAACCTACTGGCGGGGGGGATACGCAGTATTTT.

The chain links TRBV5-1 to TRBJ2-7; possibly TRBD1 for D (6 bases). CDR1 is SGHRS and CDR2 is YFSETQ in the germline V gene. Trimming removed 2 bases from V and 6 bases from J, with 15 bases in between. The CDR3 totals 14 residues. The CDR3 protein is CASSLTAGASEQYF. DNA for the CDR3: TGCGCCAGCAGCTTAACCGCAGGGGCCAGCGAGCAGTACTTC.